This T cell receptor (beta chain) was recovered during a study of radiation and T cells in renal cell carcinoma. Time point indicated: blood 2 weeks post-SBRT. Treatment denoted: 15 Gy SBRT to primary tumor, nephrectomy 4 weeks later. Serial blood draws occurred at baseline and 2 and 4 weeks post-SBRT. Clear cell pathology was present in this patient's renal cell carcinoma. Study-wide points: In blood, top tumor clones expanded by 2 weeks, shrinking by 4. No pretreatment tumor biopsies were available for baseline clonotypes.

Regarding this clone: What it binds is unknown.

Assay: immunoSEQ multiplex PCR; the TCRdb copy retains only in-frame clones and omits some. The sample holds about 130,000 clones, around 80% seen once. V was cut by 5 bases and J by 3 bases, with 13 bases left in between. CDR1 is MNHNY and CDR2 is SVGAGI in the germline V gene (reference sequence). The length of the CDR3 is 14 residues. The starting material was blood, obtained from a patient whose treatment included radiotherapy and nephrectomy. The TCR comes from a man between 45 and 60 years old with renal cell carcinoma. The chain links TRBV6-6 to TRBJ1-2; no definite D call. DNA for the CDR3: TGTGCCAGCAGTATAACCGGGATAGACTATGGCTACACCTTC. This gives the protein CASSITGIDYGYTF.